This passage covers 7 T cell receptor beta chains from one sample sequenced in a study of blood T cell repertoires in COVID-19. Libraries were prepared by immunoSEQ multiplex PCR; TCRdb keeps only in-frame clonotypes and omits some of them. The table has about 210,000 clones, 80% to 90% seen once. Sample: PBMCs or T cells enriched from blood (not recorded which). All receptors derive from a man in his forties who had recovered from COVID-19.

V usage is TRBV24-1 and J usage is TRBJ1-5; 9 positions agree with TRBD1. The CDR3 runs to 14 residues. V shed 4 bases and J 4 bases; nucleotides not matched to a gene: 1. Germline lookup yields CDR1 KGHDR and CDR2 SFDVKD. CDR3 sequence (DNA): TGTGCCACCAGTGAGGGGACAGGGAATCAGCCCCAGCATTTT. Protein: CATSEGTGNQPQHF.

The chain recombines TRBV6-1 with TRBJ1-4; perhaps TRBD1 as D (6 bases). The CDR3 totals 15 residues. Per germline, CDR1 MNHNS and CDR2 SASEGT. V lost 1 base to trimming and J lost 3 bases, with 9 bases between them. CDR3 DNA: TGTGCCAGCAGTGAAGTGGGGGCGTCTAATGAAAAACTGTTTTTT. It is translated as CASSEVGASNEKLFF.

This clone showed up just once. This chain links TRBV19 with TRBJ1-1, with 7 bases matching TRBD1. Germline V gives CDR1 LNHDA, CDR2 SQIVND (reference sequence). The CDR3 runs 14 residues. With 5 bases clipped from V and 1 base from J, the junction kept 4 bases outside the gene matches. In DNA form, the CDR3 reads TGTGCCAGTAGTCACAGGGGCCAGAACACTGAAGCTTTCTTT. This sequence encodes CASSHRGQNTEAFF.

This clone has just one count. The V call is TRBV7-9, the J call TRBJ2-3; tentatively, D is TRBD2 (6 bases). The CDR3 covers 15 residues. The germline V gene has CDR1 SEHNR and CDR2 FQNEAQ (reference sequence). Trimming took off 6 bases at V and 4 bases at J, with 17 bases between the two ends. CDR3 protein: CASRAGTGGSDTQYF. Written as DNA, the CDR3 is TGTGCCAGCAGGGCCGGGACTGGTGGATCAGATACGCAGTATTTT.

The V and J genes are TRBV2 and TRBJ1-4; maybe TRBD1 (5 bases). Germline V gene lookup returns CDR1 SNHLY and CDR2 FYNNEI. With 5 bases removed from V and 2 bases from J, the gap between germline ends came to 15 bases. The CDR3 is made up of 16 amino acids. The CDR3 reads CASSRDSTMTNEKLFF. In DNA, the CDR3 is TGTGCCAGCAGTCGGGACTCAACGATGACTAATGAAAAACTGTTTTTT.

The V gene is TRBV4-1, the J gene TRBJ2-1; TRBD2 matches 10 bases. The CDR3 spans 16 residues. Germline loops: CDR1 MGHRA, CDR2 YSYEKL. J lost 7 bases, V lost 0 bases, and 6 bases had no gene match. The CDR3 bases are TGCGCCAGCAGCCAAGAGGGGGCTAGCGGGAGTAATGAGCAGTTCTTC. It specifies CASSQEGASGSNEQFF.

The J gene is TRBJ2-1, the V gene TRBV5-6; 14 bases are a match to TRBD2. Germline loops: CDR1 SGHDT, CDR2 YYEEEE. V lost 4 bases to trimming and J lost 9 bases; unmatched junction nucleotides: 3. The CDR3 runs to 14 residues. CDR3 nucleotides: TGTGCCAGCAGCACCGGACTAGCGGGAGGTGAGCAGTTCTTC. Amino acid sequence: CASSTGLAGGEQFF.